The 28 T cell receptor beta chains below come from one sample, sequenced in a study of blood T cell repertoires in COVID-19. The method was immunoSEQ multiplex PCR; TCRdb's version includes in-frame clones alone and lacks a portion of them. The sample lists approximately 170,000 clones; less than 90% were seen once. Sequenced material: peripheral blood. These receptors originate from a woman between 70 and 85 years old with acute or convalescent COVID-19.

This clone was picked up one time. The rearrangement joins TRBV10-3 to TRBJ2-1, with 9 bases identical to TRBD2. The V gene's germline CDR1 is ENHRY and CDR2 SYGVKD. The CDR3 sequence is 15 residues long. The ends lost 0 bases at V and 5 bases at J; junction bases unmatched: 2. DNA for the CDR3: TGTGCCATCAGTGAGTCCCTAGCGGGAAACAATGAGCAGTTCTTC. Translation gives CAISESLAGNNEQFF.

The chain couples TRBV4-3 to TRBJ1-3; TRBD1 aligns across 8 bases. CDR1 and CDR2 (germline): LGHNA, YSLEER. J lost 0 bases, V lost 2 bases, and 0 bases had no gene match. This CDR3 is 15 amino acids long. Written as DNA, the CDR3 is TGCGCCAGCAGCCAAACAGGGGGCTCTGGAAACACCATATATTTT. This sequence encodes CASSQTGGSGNTIYF.

This clone was picked up one time. The chain joins TRBV7-2 to TRBJ1-6, with a possible D match to TRBD1 (5 bases). This CDR3 region has 15 residues. V was shortened by 7 bases and J by 8 bases, with 18 bases between the two germline ends. Per the germline V gene, CDR1 is SGHTA and CDR2 is FQGNSA. In DNA form, the CDR3 reads TGTGCCAGCACCCAGCTCGGGGGTAGTTATTCACCCCTCCACTTT. Translated: CASTQLGGSYSPLHF.

CDR3 in DNA: TGCAGCGTTACACGACAGGGTGGTACTGAAGCTTTCTTT. It yields the protein CSVTRQGGTEAFF. J is TRBJ1-1 and V is TRBV29-1, with 7 positions matching TRBD1. Germline CDR1 SQVTM, CDR2 ANQGSEA. Trimming removed 5 bases from V and 5 bases from J; junction bases left unmatched: 8. The CDR3 has 13 residues. Based on the CDR3 plus reference TRBV29-1 and TRBJ1-1, the full variable domain is SAVISQKPSRDICQRGTSLTIQCQVDSQVTMMFWYRQQPGQSLTLIATANQGSEATYESGFVIDKFPISRPNLTFSTLTVSNMSPEDSSIYLCSVTRQGGTEAFFGQGTRLTVV.

The chain links TRBV2 to TRBJ1-1, with unresolved D. Germline V lookup: CDR1 SNHLY, CDR2 FYNNEI. Trimming left V 9 bases short and J 0 bases short, with 11 bases between. The CDR3 totals 13 residues. The CDR3 loop is CASSVGVNTEAFF. CDR3 sequence (DNA): TGTGCCAGTAGCGTCGGAGTGAACACTGAAGCTTTCTTT.

The J gene is TRBJ1-1, the V gene TRBV9, with 8 bases identical to TRBD1. Trimming removed 0 bases from V and 0 bases from J; junction bases left unmatched: 10. Germline CDR1 reads SGDLS; CDR2 reads YYNGEE. CDR3 length: 18 residues. CDR3 sequence: CASSVGIRGHSVNTEAFF. The CDR3 nucleotides are TGTGCCAGCAGCGTAGGTATCAGGGGGCATTCAGTGAACACTGAAGCTTTCTTT.

The V gene is TRBV7-8, the J gene TRBJ2-3; 11 nucleotides agree with TRBD2. Per germline, CDR1 SGHVS and CDR2 FQNEAQ. Trimming at V came to 0 bases and at J to 3 bases, leaving 5 bases not matched to a gene. The length of the CDR3 is 17 residues. Here the CDR3 reads CASSLARLAGKTDTQYF. DNA for the CDR3: TGTGCCAGCAGCTTAGCGCGACTAGCGGGGAAAACAGATACGCAGTATTTT.

The genes are TRBV19 and TRBJ1-5; 7 bases match TRBD1. The CDR3 is 17 amino acids. The germline CDR1 and CDR2 sequences are LNHDA and SQIVND (reference sequence). The J segment lost 0 bases and the V segment lost 3 bases, leaving 8 bases of the junction unmatched. The CDR3 DNA reads as TGTGCCAGTAGTATCGGACAGGTGACTACTAGCAATCAGCCCCAGCATTTT. Residues: CASSIGQVTTSNQPQHF.

For this clone: One junction end does not reproduce the germline sequence, and a read error may be involved. This CDR3 reads CASSLVAGQGAIF. CDR3 nucleotide sequence: TGTGCCAGCAGCTTAGTGGCCGGACAGGGGGCCATCTTT. The rearrangement joins TRBV7-2 to TRBJ1-4, with 11 bases matching TRBD1. Germline values: CDR1 SGHTA, CDR2 FQGNSA. This CDR3 comprises 13 residues.

The V and J genes are TRBV14 and TRBJ2-7; D is uncertain. The germline gives CDR1 SGHDN, CDR2 FVKESK. The ends were cut back, 3 bases at V and 6 bases at J, with 9 bases in the middle. The CDR3 extends over 12 amino acids. The DNA for the CDR3 is TGTGCCAGCAGCCACGGCTGGGCCGAGCAGTACTTC. This encodes CASSHGWAEQYF.

The rearrangement joins TRBV11-2 to TRBJ2-7; 10 bases fit TRBD1. This CDR3 is 17 amino acids long. In germline, CDR1 is SGHAT, CDR2 FQNNGV. The J segment lost 0 bases and the V segment lost 0 bases, leaving 5 bases of the junction unmatched. The CDR3 sequence is CASSLEGTGAISYEQYF. The DNA for the CDR3 is TGTGCCAGCAGCTTAGAAGGGACAGGGGCGATCTCCTACGAGCAGTACTTC.

V gene TRBV21-1 combines with J gene TRBJ1-1. TRBV21-1 is given as a pseudogene. The CDR3 sequence is 18 residues long. The CDR3 protein is CASSKALGGDFMNTEAFF. CDR3 nucleotide sequence: TGTGCCAGCAGCAAAGCCCTGGGGGGGGATTTTATGAACACTGAAGCTTTCTTT.

V usage is TRBV7-9 and J usage is TRBJ1-6; 7 nucleotides line up with TRBD1. The CDR3 is 14 residues long. The V gene's germline CDR1 is SEHNR and CDR2 FQNEAQ (reference sequence). The ends lost 11 bases at V and 7 bases at J; junction bases unmatched: 11. For the CDR3, the DNA is TGTGCCGGGGGCTGGGACAGCGAAAATTCACCCCTCCACTTT. This encodes CAGGWDSENSPLHF.

The chain has TRBV9 and TRBJ1-1; the match to TRBD1 covers 7 bases. CDR3 length: 16 amino acids. The germline V gene has CDR1 SGDLS and CDR2 YYNGEE. After removal of 4 bases from V and 6 bases from J, the junction contained 15 bases not matched to a gene. This chain's CDR3 is CASSPAPDRAGPEAFF. DNA for the CDR3: TGTGCCAGCAGCCCCGCTCCCGACAGGGCCGGTCCTGAAGCTTTCTTT. The full variable domain, in which reference TRBV9 and TRBJ1-1 provide the parts outside the CDR3, is DSGVTQTPKHLITATGQRVTLRCSPRSGDLSVYWYQQSLDQGLQFLIQYYNGEERAKGNILERFSAQQFPDLHSELNLSSLELGDSALYFCASSPAPDRAGPEAFFGQGTRLTVV.

The J gene is TRBJ2-3, the V gene TRBV11-2; 12 bases agree with TRBD2. The CDR3 sequence is 17 residues long. Per germline, CDR1 SGHAT and CDR2 FQNNGV. With 0 bases clipped from V and 2 bases from J, the junction kept 3 bases outside the gene matches. CDR3 protein: CASSLEASGRATDTQYF. In nucleotides, the CDR3 is TGTGCCAGCAGCTTAGAGGCTAGCGGGAGGGCCACAGATACGCAGTATTTT.

This clone was seen just once. The chain recombines TRBV7-8 with TRBJ1-5; 8 nucleotides agree with TRBD1. Unmatched junction bases numbered 7, after V lost 1 base and J lost 5 bases. In germline, CDR1 is SGHVS, CDR2 FQNEAQ. The CDR3 consists of 16 residues. The CDR3 bases are TGTGCCAGCAGCTTAGGGAACAGGGGGTTCCATCAGCCCCAGCATTTT. Amino acids: CASSLGNRGFHQPQHF.

The chain has TRBV6-5 and TRBJ1-6; the D gene is possibly TRBD1 (6 bases). Germline V gene sequence: CDR1 MNHEY, CDR2 SVGAGI. This CDR3 is built from 15 residues. V was trimmed by 6 bases and J by 6 bases, leaving 15 bases between them. The CDR3 reads CASSFQQGRNSPLHF. The CDR3 nucleotides read TGTGCCAGCAGCTTCCAACAGGGTCGTAATTCACCCCTCCACTTT.

A note on this clone: One end of the junction is discordant with germline, which a read error may explain. The V gene is TRBV4-1, the J gene TRBJ2-4; no reliable D call. Germline CDR1 MGHRA, CDR2 YSYEKL. The CDR3 covers 11 residues. Here the CDR3 reads CASSHIRVRRF. The CDR3 DNA sequence: TGCGCCAGCAGCCACATCCGGGTGAGGAGATTC.

The chain has TRBV7-3 and TRBJ2-2; D unresolved. The V end was cut by 2 bases, the J end by 6 bases, with 4 bases between. Germline V lookup: CDR1 SGHTA, CDR2 FQGTGA. The CDR3 spans 12 residues. CDR3 nucleotide sequence: TGTGCCAGCAGCTTATGGCCCGGGGAGCTGTTTTTT. This gives the protein CASSLWPGELFF.

The chain uses TRBV27 and TRBJ1-5, with 9 nucleotides matching TRBD1. Germline assignment: CDR1 MNHEY and CDR2 SMNVEV (reference sequence). The CDR3 runs to 14 residues. Trimming cost V 5 bases and J 6 bases; bases outside gene matches: 5. CDR3 bases: TGTGCCAGCAGTCCCTACAGGGGGCCTCAGCCCCAGCATTTT. Its protein product is CASSPYRGPQPQHF.

This clone was seen only a few times. The chain joins TRBV11-2 to TRBJ1-2; the match to TRBD1 covers 7 bases. This CDR3 has 15 amino acids. The germline gives CDR1 SGHAT, CDR2 FQNNGV. With 0 bases clipped from V and 4 bases from J, the junction kept 5 bases outside the gene matches. This chain's CDR3 is CASSLDPGQIYGYTF. CDR3 in DNA: TGTGCCAGCAGCTTAGATCCGGGACAGATCTATGGCTACACCTTC.

This clone was observed once. This CDR3 is also generated by other DNA sequences in the sample. CDR3: CASSVGQGTYEQYF. CDR3 sequence (DNA): TGTGCCAGCAGCGTAGGGCAGGGGACCTACGAGCAGTACTTC. The gene calls are TRBV9 and TRBJ2-7; the D gene is possibly TRBD1 (6 bases). Germline values: CDR1 SGDLS, CDR2 YYNGEE. Trimming shortened V by 0 bases and J by 2 bases, and 9 bases separated the two germline ends. The CDR3 has 14 amino acids.

V is TRBV20-1 and J is TRBJ2-1; 9 nucleotides align to TRBD2. Germline-derived CDR1 and CDR2 are DFQATT and SNEGSKA (reference sequence). The CDR3 totals 15 residues. The J segment lost 3 bases and the V segment lost 3 bases, leaving 6 bases of the junction unmatched. CDR3 coding DNA: TGCAGTGCTAGTGGTAGCGGGGGCCTCTACAATGAGCAGTTCTTC. It encodes CSASGSGGLYNEQFF.

V gene TRBV5-1 combines with J gene TRBJ1-5; 7 positions agree with TRBD1. V lost 2 bases to trimming and J lost 7 bases; unmatched junction nucleotides: 6. The CDR3 consists of 14 residues. Germline V gene sequence: CDR1 SGHRS, CDR2 YFSETQ. Here the CDR3 reads CASSFSGGDQPQHF. In DNA form, the CDR3 reads TGCGCCAGCAGCTTTTCAGGGGGTGACCAGCCCCAGCATTTT.

The gene calls are TRBV3-1 (or the pseudogene TRBV3-2) and TRBJ1-1, with TRBD1 matching over 12 bases. Germline CDR1 is LGHDT and CDR2 is YNNKEL (reference sequence). The CDR3 is 15 residues long. V lost 3 bases to trimming and J lost 7 bases; unmatched junction nucleotides: 6. The CDR3 DNA reads as TGTGCCAGCAGCCAGGGGACAGGGGGCGTTGGTGAAGCTTTCTTT. Translating it yields CASSQGTGGVGEAFF.

The chain links TRBV27 to TRBJ2-7, with D possibly TRBD2 on 6 matching bases. Germline V gives CDR1 MNHEY, CDR2 SMNVEV (reference sequence). Deletions cut 4 bases from V and 0 bases from J, with 13 bases between. CDR3 length equals 15 residues. The CDR3 DNA reads TGTGCCAGCAGTTCCCCGGGACTGAGCTCCTACGAGCAGTACTTC. Amino acids: CASSSPGLSSYEQYF.

V is TRBV9 and J is TRBJ1-3, with D perhaps TRBD1 (5 bases). The V and J ends lost 0 bases and 4 bases respectively, with 14 bases between them. The germline V gene encodes CDR1 SGDLS and CDR2 YYNGEE. This CDR3 has 16 amino acids. The CDR3 sequence is CASSVDGGAAGNTIYF. Here the CDR3 DNA reads TGTGCCAGCAGCGTAGACGGTGGGGCGGCAGGAAACACCATATATTTT.

The CDR3 protein is CASSVGTGDNEKLFF. In nucleotides, the CDR3 is TGTGCCAGCAGCGTAGGGACAGGGGATAATGAAAAACTGTTTTTT. The chain employs TRBV9 and TRBJ1-4; TRBD1 agrees at 9 bases. The V segment lost 0 bases and the J segment 4 bases; nucleotides outside the gene matches: 1. The CDR3 contains 15 residues. In germline, CDR1 is SGDLS, CDR2 YYNGEE.